The rows below give T cell receptor beta chains drawn from one sample of a study of shared clonotypes between healthy human individuals. Assay: immunoSEQ multiplex PCR; the TCRdb copy retains only in-frame clones and omits some. Among around 1.9 million clones listed, roughly 95% were seen once. Sequencing was done on a sample of naive CD8+ T cells from PBMCs. The receptors here all came from a man younger than 35 in good health. Some clones in this sample may be carry-over from other donors' samples. CDR3s include the opening cysteine and the closing phenylalanine or tryptophan. The D gene is left open where the match is weak. Not all rows give a size; the values are once, few, many and, for expanded clones, a class.

v_call: TRBV7-3; clone_size: once; d_call: NA; j_call: TRBJ2-2; cdr3_aa: CASSLTVSGSRTGELFF; cdr3_nt: TGTGCCAGCAGCTTAACCGTATCCGGGAGTAGAACCGGGGAGCTGTTTTTT
v_call: TRBV5-4; clone_size: NA; d_call: NA; j_call: TRBJ1-1; cdr3_aa: CASSLVGSTEAFF; cdr3_nt: TGTGCCAGCAGCTTGGTGGGGTCCACTGAAGCTTTCTTT
v_call: TRBV19; clone_size: NA; d_call: TRBD2; j_call: TRBJ2-5; cdr3_aa: CASSRDSGIAETQYF; cdr3_nt: TGTGCCAGTAGTAGAGATAGCGGGATCGCAGAGACCCAGTACTTC
v_call: TRBV2; clone_size: once; d_call: NA; j_call: TRBJ2-7; cdr3_aa: CASSESFGRGPYEQYF; cdr3_nt: TGTGCCAGCAGTGAATCGTTTGGCAGGGGCCCCTACGAGCAGTACTTC
v_call: TRBV19; clone_size: NA; d_call: TRBD2; j_call: TRBJ2-1; cdr3_aa: CASSLLRTSDEQFF; cdr3_nt: TGTGCCAGTAGTCTCCTCCGGACTAGCGATGAGCAGTTCTTC
v_call: TRBV7-9; clone_size: NA; d_call: TRBD2; j_call: TRBJ2-7; cdr3_aa: CASSFVFRAGGPAYEQYF; cdr3_nt: TGTGCCAGCAGCTTTGTTTTCAGAGCGGGAGGGCCGGCCTACGAGCAGTACTTC
v_call: TRBV11-2; clone_size: NA; d_call: TRBD2; j_call: TRBJ2-7; cdr3_aa: CASSFGSGSPYEQYF; cdr3_nt: TGTGCCAGCAGCTTCGGTAGCGGGAGCCCCTACGAGCAGTACTTC
v_call: TRBV7-9; clone_size: once; d_call: TRBD2; j_call: TRBJ2-7; cdr3_aa: CASSFRLAGAPHEQYF; cdr3_nt: TGTGCCAGCAGCTTCAGACTAGCGGGAGCACCTCACGAGCAGTACTTC
v_call: TRBV7-9; clone_size: NA; d_call: NA; j_call: TRBJ2-3; cdr3_aa: CASSPLGTTDTQYF; cdr3_nt: TGTGCCAGCAGCCCGTTAGGTACCACAGATACGCAGTATTTT
v_call: TRBV28; clone_size: NA; d_call: NA; j_call: TRBJ1-5; cdr3_aa: CASSHSSENNQPQHF; cdr3_nt: TGTGCCAGCAGTCACTCCTCAGAGAACAATCAGCCCCAGCATTTT
v_call: TRBV11-3; clone_size: NA; d_call: TRBD2; j_call: TRBJ2-3; cdr3_aa: CASSTRGETADTQYF; cdr3_nt: TGTGCCAGCAGCACCCGGGGGGAGACGGCAGATACGCAGTATTTT
v_call: TRBV7-9; clone_size: NA; d_call: NA; j_call: TRBJ1-2; cdr3_aa: CASSSEWTLDYGYTF; cdr3_nt: TGTGCCAGCAGTTCCGAGTGGACACTAGACTATGGCTACACCTTC
v_call: TRBV15; clone_size: NA; d_call: NA; j_call: TRBJ2-3; cdr3_aa: CATSRAGGTDTQYF; cdr3_nt: TGTGCCACCAGCAGAGCAGGGGGCACAGATACGCAGTATTTT
v_call: TRBV28; clone_size: NA; d_call: NA; j_call: TRBJ2-1; cdr3_aa: CASTRGAEQFF; cdr3_nt: TGTGCCAGCACCCGGGGAGCGGAGCAGTTCTTC
v_call: TRBV27; clone_size: NA; d_call: TRBD1; j_call: TRBJ2-7; cdr3_aa: CASSGTGGAGEQYF; cdr3_nt: TGTGCCAGCAGCGGGACAGGGGGCGCGGGCGAGCAGTACTTC
v_call: TRBV5-4; clone_size: NA; d_call: TRBD1; j_call: TRBJ2-3; cdr3_aa: CASSLGQGARDTQYF; cdr3_nt: TGTGCCAGCAGCTTGGGGCAGGGGGCGAGAGATACGCAGTATTTT
v_call: TRBV29-1; clone_size: NA; d_call: NA; j_call: TRBJ2-1; cdr3_aa: CSVVRGPNNEQFF; cdr3_nt: TGCAGCGTTGTGAGGGGCCCTAACAATGAGCAGTTCTTC
v_call: TRBV6-4; clone_size: NA; d_call: TRBD1; j_call: TRBJ1-1; cdr3_aa: CASSRDRGTEAFF; cdr3_nt: TGTGCCAGCAGTAGGGACAGGGGGACTGAAGCTTTCTTT
v_call: TRBV19; clone_size: NA; d_call: TRBD1; j_call: TRBJ2-7; cdr3_aa: CASSIDVRGYEQYF; cdr3_nt: TGTGCCAGTAGTATTGACGTCAGGGGGTACGAGCAGTACTTC
v_call: TRBV4-3; clone_size: NA; d_call: NA; j_call: TRBJ1-2; cdr3_aa: CASSQGRAGNYGYTF; cdr3_nt: TGCGCCAGCAGCCAAGGGAGGGCAGGGAACTATGGCTACACCTTC
v_call: TRBV20-1; clone_size: NA; d_call: NA; j_call: TRBJ1-1; cdr3_aa: CSALSYTEAFF; cdr3_nt: TGCAGTGCTTTGTCATACACTGAAGCTTTCTTT
v_call: TRBV28; clone_size: NA; d_call: NA; j_call: TRBJ1-2; cdr3_aa: CASQSELGYTF; cdr3_nt: TGTGCCAGCCAATCGGAGTTGGGCTACACCTTC
v_call: TRBV7-2; clone_size: NA; d_call: NA; j_call: TRBJ1-3; cdr3_aa: CASSFSGSGNTIYF; cdr3_nt: TGTGCCAGCAGCTTTAGTGGCTCTGGAAACACCATATATTTT
v_call: TRBV27; clone_size: NA; d_call: TRBD2; j_call: TRBJ2-1; cdr3_aa: CASSLTSVVHNEQFF; cdr3_nt: TGTGCCAGCAGTTTAACTAGCGTTGTTCACAATGAGCAGTTCTTC
v_call: TRBV10-3; clone_size: NA; d_call: NA; j_call: TRBJ2-2; cdr3_aa: CAIRDQAGVGGELFF; cdr3_nt: TGTGCCATCAGGGACCAAGCGGGCGTTGGAGGGGAGCTGTTTTTT
v_call: TRBV4-1; clone_size: NA; d_call: NA; j_call: TRBJ1-4; cdr3_aa: CASSQDYGHPTNEKLFF; cdr3_nt: TGCGCCAGCAGCCAAGATTACGGCCATCCAACTAATGAAAAACTGTTTTTT
v_call: TRBV27; clone_size: NA; d_call: TRBD2; j_call: TRBJ2-7; cdr3_aa: CASKGGEEQYF; cdr3_nt: TGTGCCAGCAAGGGAGGGGAAGAGCAGTACTTC
v_call: TRBV7-6; clone_size: NA; d_call: TRBD1; j_call: TRBJ2-7; cdr3_aa: CASSPGTGSYEQYF; cdr3_nt: TGTGCCAGCAGCCCGGGGACAGGCTCCTACGAGCAGTACTTC
v_call: TRBV5-1; clone_size: NA; d_call: TRBD2; j_call: TRBJ2-1; cdr3_aa: CASSLWTSGRDEQFF; cdr3_nt: TGCGCCAGCAGCTTGTGGACTAGCGGGAGGGATGAGCAGTTCTTC
v_call: TRBV6-1; clone_size: NA; d_call: NA; j_call: TRBJ2-3; cdr3_aa: CASSEGYGRPRTDTQYF; cdr3_nt: TGTGCCAGCAGTGAAGGATACGGGAGACCGCGCACAGATACGCAGTATTTT
v_call: TRBV21-1; clone_size: NA; d_call: NA; j_call: TRBJ1-4; cdr3_aa: CASSKSETETATNEKLFF; cdr3_nt: TGTGCCAGCAGCAAATCGGAGACAGAAACTGCAACTAATGAAAAACTGTTTTTT
v_call: TRBV4-1; clone_size: once; d_call: NA; j_call: TRBJ2-1; cdr3_aa: CASSQDLDRGVYNEQFF; cdr3_nt: TGCGCCAGCAGCCAAGACTTGGACCGGGGAGTCTACAATGAGCAGTTCTTC
v_call: TRBV27; clone_size: NA; d_call: TRBD2; j_call: TRBJ2-1; cdr3_aa: CASSLLAGSYNEQFF; cdr3_nt: TGTGCCAGCAGTCTACTAGCGGGAAGTTACAATGAGCAGTTCTTC
v_call: TRBV7-9; clone_size: NA; d_call: TRBD1; j_call: TRBJ2-1; cdr3_aa: CASSDRDSRNEQFF; cdr3_nt: TGTGCCAGCAGCGACCGGGACAGTCGAAATGAGCAGTTCTTC
v_call: TRBV19; clone_size: NA; d_call: TRBD1; j_call: TRBJ2-7; cdr3_aa: CASSRGQGAEQYF; cdr3_nt: TGTGCCAGTAGTAGGGGACAGGGTGCCGAGCAGTACTTC
v_call: TRBV7-9; clone_size: NA; d_call: NA; j_call: TRBJ2-1; cdr3_aa: CASSSRPGSEQFF; cdr3_nt: TGTGCCAGCAGCTCACGGCCCGGCTCTGAGCAGTTCTTC
v_call: TRBV5-6; clone_size: NA; d_call: TRBD1; j_call: TRBJ1-2; cdr3_aa: CASSYGQGASYGYTF; cdr3_nt: TGTGCCAGCAGCTACGGACAGGGGGCCAGCTATGGCTACACCTTC
v_call: TRBV28; clone_size: few; d_call: NA; j_call: TRBJ2-7; cdr3_aa: CASSLWPGNDEQYF; cdr3_nt: TGTGCCAGCAGTTTATGGCCGGGAAACGACGAGCAGTACTTC
v_call: TRBV28; clone_size: NA; d_call: NA; j_call: TRBJ2-7; cdr3_aa: CASSFTLDGGSYEQYF; cdr3_nt: TGTGCCAGCAGTTTCACGCTGGATGGCGGCTCCTACGAGCAGTACTTC
v_call: TRBV6-1; clone_size: NA; d_call: NA; j_call: TRBJ2-7; cdr3_aa: CASSESFGGYEQYF; cdr3_nt: TGTGCCAGCAGTGAATCTTTTGGCGGGTACGAGCAGTACTTC
v_call: TRBV5-6; clone_size: NA; d_call: NA; j_call: TRBJ2-7; cdr3_aa: CASSSGTDEQYF; cdr3_nt: TGTGCCAGCAGCTCCGGAACTGACGAGCAGTACTTC
v_call: TRBV28; clone_size: NA; d_call: TRBD1; j_call: TRBJ1-5; cdr3_aa: CASRGTGVKSGQPQHF; cdr3_nt: TGTGCCAGCAGGGGGACAGGGGTAAAGTCAGGGCAGCCCCAGCATTTT
v_call: TRBV5-6; clone_size: NA; d_call: NA; j_call: TRBJ2-1; cdr3_aa: CASSSNRGVRNEQFF; cdr3_nt: TGTGCCAGCAGCTCCAATAGGGGGGTCCGCAATGAGCAGTTCTTC
v_call: TRBV7-3; clone_size: NA; d_call: NA; j_call: TRBJ2-2; cdr3_aa: CASSFRAGAAGELFF; cdr3_nt: TGTGCCAGCAGCTTTCGGGCAGGGGCCGCCGGGGAGCTGTTTTTT